These 26 T cell receptor beta chains came from one sample sequenced in a study of regulatory T cells in long-lasting Graves disease. Specified time point: persistent/refractory GD, antithyroid drugs over 5 years with positive TRAb. The TCR library was prepared using RNA isolated from PBMCs. According to the study, TCR beta libraries were built with iRepertoire HTBI primers and CDR3-region Arm-PCR. MiXCR, run by TCRdb on the multiplex PCR reads, gives a single entry per CDR3 protein. The top ten clones hold 25% to 30% of a sample with under 450,000 distinct CDR3 sequences, roughly 23% of them seen once. The specimen comprised peripheral blood mononuclear cells (PBMCs), sampled when the disease was refractory, from a patient treated with antithyroid drugs. The receptors were gathered from a woman in her forties with Graves disease.

This clonotype has ten or more counts. V and J are TRBV11-2 and TRBJ2-5, with 7 bases fitting TRBD2. This CDR3 comprises 16 residues. Germline loops: CDR1 SGHAT, CDR2 FQNNGV. With 5 bases clipped from V and 0 bases from J, the junction kept 9 bases outside the gene matches. Written as DNA, the CDR3 is TGTGCCAGCAGCAAGCGGTCGGGAGGATACCAAGAGACCCAGTACTTC. As protein: CASSKRSGGYQETQYF. Using reference TRBV11-2 and TRBJ2-5 for the parts outside the CDR3, the full variable domain is EAGVAQSPRYKIIEKRQSVAFWCNPISGHATLYWYQQILGQGPKLLIQFQNNGVVDDSQLPKDRFSAERLKGVDSTLKIQPAKLEDSAVYLCASSKRSGGYQETQYFGPGTRLLVL.

This clonotype has a count of ten or more. The V gene is TRBV2, the J gene TRBJ1-1; weak D call: TRBD1 (5 bases). V lost 5 bases and J lost 2, with 12 bases in between. CDR1 is SNHLY, CDR2 FYNNEI, per germline. CDR3 size: 14 residues. CDR3 amino acids: CASSNRRTNTEAFF. CDR3 coding DNA: TGTGCCAGCAGTAACAGGAGAACTAACACTGAAGCTTTCTTT. The entire variable domain, with the rest obtained from reference TRBV2 and TRBJ1-1, is as follows: EPEVTQTPSHQVTQMGQEVILRCVPISNHLYFYWYRQILGQKVEFLVSFYNNEISEKSEIFDDQFSVERPDGSNFTLKIRSTKLEDSAMYFCASSNRRTNTEAFFGQGTRLTVV.

The chain employs TRBV30 and TRBJ2-3; the match to TRBD2 covers 7 bases. Germline V gene sequence: CDR1 GTSNPN, CDR2 SVGIG (reference sequence). The CDR3 consists of 14 residues. J lost 5 bases, V lost 4 bases, and 9 bases had no gene match. CDR3: CAWKEPGLIDTQYF. The CDR3 DNA follows: TGTGCCTGGAAGGAACCGGGACTAATAGATACGCAGTATTTT.

This clonotype has a handful of counts. The CDR3 DNA reads as TGTGCCAGCAGGGGACAGATAACCGGGGAGCTGTTTTTT. It encodes CASRGQITGELFF. The chain combines TRBV7-3 with TRBJ2-2; TRBD1 matches at 7 bases. V trimming: 6 bases; J trimming: 5 bases; junction bases outside the gene matches: 3. The length of the CDR3 is 13 residues. The germline gives CDR1 SGHTA, CDR2 FQGTGA.

The V gene is TRBV5-1, the J gene TRBJ2-4, with D maybe TRBD1 (5 bases). V was clipped by 2 bases and J by 6 bases, with 12 bases between them. The CDR3 has 14 residues. CDR1 and CDR2 from the germline V gene are SGHRS and YFSETQ. CDR3 amino acids: CASSLGASRNIQYF. In DNA, the CDR3 is TGCGCCAGCAGCTTAGGGGCCTCGAGAAACATTCAGTACTTC.

Ten or more counts support this clonotype. This rearrangement joins TRBV28 to TRBJ1-6; a weak D match, TRBD1 (5 bases). The CDR3 consists of 17 residues. Between the trimmed V and J ends, which lost 4 bases and 0 bases, there was a span of 13 bases. CDR1 and CDR2 from the germline V gene are MDHEN and SYDVKM. CDR3 sequence: CASSWGPKSSYNSPLHF. CDR3 nucleotides: TGTGCCAGCAGTTGGGGACCGAAGAGCTCCTATAATTCACCCCTCCACTTT. Full variable domain (rest looked up from reference TRBV28 and TRBJ1-6): DVKVTQSSRYLVKRTGEKVFLECVQDMDHENMFWYRQDPGLGLRLIYFSYDVKMKEKGDIPEGYSVSREKKERFSLILESASTNQTSMYLCASSWGPKSSYNSPLHFGNGTRLTVT.

This clonotype was counted a few times. The CDR3 loop reads CASSVTPSANTGELFF. The CDR3 coding sequence is TGTGCCAGCAGCGTCACCCCTAGCGCGAACACCGGGGAGCTGTTTTTT. The V gene is TRBV9, the J gene TRBJ2-2; TRBD2 is a possible D gene (6 bases). The CDR3 contains 16 residues. V dropped 2 bases and J dropped 0 bases, with 11 bases sitting between them. The germline V gene has CDR1 SGDLS and CDR2 YYNGEE.

This clonotype was seen ten or more times. V gene TRBV6-1 combines with J gene TRBJ2-5, with D perhaps assigned TRBD1 or TRBD2 (7 bases each). V was trimmed by 7 bases and J by 3 bases, leaving 21 bases between them. The CDR3 consists of 16 residues. Germline V CDR1 and CDR2: MNHNS, SASEGT. CDR3 sequence (DNA): TGTGCCAGCAAAATCTACGGGCCAGGGGGGGAAGAGACCCAGTACTTC. As protein: CASKIYGPGGEETQYF.

This sequence joins TRBV28 and TRBJ1-2; 7 bases line up with TRBD1. V gave up 10 bases and J gave up 4 bases; unmatched junction bases: 15. The CDR3 is made up of 15 amino acids. CDR1 and CDR2 (germline): MDHEN, SYDVKM. CDR3 in amino acids: CATEAFTGESYGYTF. The CDR3 coding sequence is TGTGCCACCGAAGCGTTTACAGGGGAATCCTATGGCTACACCTTC.

With regard to this clonotype: A much bigger clone sits one base away, suggesting this may be a read error. J is TRBJ1-1 and V is TRBV12-3 or TRBV12-4; no reliable D call. The CDR3 is 14 amino acids. V lost 1 base to trimming and J lost 3 bases, with 9 bases between them. The CDR3 reads CASSLGRWDTEAFF. The CDR3 nucleotides are TGTGCCAGCAGTTTAGGACGGTGGGACACTGAAGCTTTCTTT.

This clonotype was seen repeatedly, ten times or more. This chain links TRBV7-9 with TRBJ1-6; no clear D. The CDR3 is 14 amino acids. Trimming left V 6 bases short and J 7 bases short, with 13 bases between. Germline V CDR1 and CDR2: SEHNR, FQNEAQ (reference sequence). The CDR3 region has the DNA TGTGCCAGCAGGGCCGCTTCGTCGAATTCACCCCTCCACTTT. This encodes CASRAASSNSPLHF.

This sequence joins TRBV12-3 or TRBV12-4 and TRBJ2-5, with 10 bases aligning to TRBD2. The J call could be wrong; TRBJ2-1 is a better fit for the DNA end. The CDR3 length is 16 residues. CDR3 residues: CASSLAPLAGADEQFF. For the CDR3, the DNA is TGTGCCAGCAGTTTGGCCCCCCTAGCGGGAGCCGATGAGCAGTTCTTC.

This chain links TRBV6-2 or TRBV6-3 with TRBJ2-7; D unresolved. Trimming left V 6 bases short and J 3 bases short, with 21 bases between. The germline CDR1 and CDR2 sequences are MNHEY and SVGEGT. This CDR3 comprises 16 residues. The DNA of the CDR3 is TGTGCCAGCAGACAAACCCCGGCAGCGCCAAACTACGAGCAGTACTTC. It specifies CASRQTPAAPNYEQYF.

This clonotype was counted ten times or more. The CDR3 nucleotides read TGCAGTGCTAGTAACGGGCTAGCGGGAGAGGCACAAGAGACCCAGTACTTC. This gives the protein CSASNGLAGEAQETQYF. The J gene is TRBJ2-5, the V gene TRBV20-1, with TRBD2 matching over 10 bases. The J segment lost 2 bases and the V segment lost 3 bases, leaving 12 bases of the junction unmatched. This CDR3 spans 17 amino acids. Germline lookup yields CDR1 DFQATT and CDR2 SNEGSKA (reference sequence).

This clonotype has ten or more counts. The CDR3 sequence is CASSLWAHKPQGGETEAFF. CDR3 nucleotides: TGTGCCAGCAGTTTATGGGCCCACAAACCGCAGGGTGGAGAAACTGAAGCTTTCTTT. V is TRBV28 and J is TRBJ1-1; perhaps TRBD1 as D (5 bases). The CDR3 has 19 residues. Trimming shortened V by 0 bases and J by 5 bases, and 25 bases separated the two germline ends. From germline, CDR1 is MDHEN and CDR2 SYDVKM.

This clonotype was observed many times. The CDR3 protein is CASTRDRNSNQPQHF. As DNA, the CDR3 is TGTGCCAGCACCAGGGACAGAAATAGCAATCAGCCCCAGCATTTT. This sequence joins TRBV2 and TRBJ1-5, with 7 bases that match TRBD1. CDR1 is SNHLY, CDR2 FYNNEI, per germline. The J segment lost 0 bases and the V segment lost 7 bases, leaving 6 bases of the junction unmatched. The CDR3 loop spans 15 amino acids.

This clonotype has ten or more counts. V and J are TRBV28 and TRBJ1-5, with a weak D call TRBD1 (6 bases). V was cut by 3 bases and J by 6 bases, with 21 bases left in between. The CDR3 consists of 17 residues. CDR1 and CDR2 (germline): MDHEN, SYDVKM. The CDR3 loop reads CASSFPRQGPGGQPQHF. The CDR3 bases are TGTGCCAGCAGTTTCCCCCGGCAGGGGCCGGGGGGTCAGCCCCAGCATTTT.

This sequence joins TRBV5-1 and TRBJ2-5, with TRBD2 identical over 8 bases. The CDR3 is 16 amino acids. In germline, CDR1 is SGHRS, CDR2 YFSETQ. With 0 bases clipped from V and 3 bases from J, the junction kept 7 bases outside the gene matches. The CDR3 is CASSLVAGRLEETQYF. CDR3 nucleotide sequence: TGCGCCAGCAGCTTGGTAGCGGGGAGACTGGAAGAGACCCAGTACTTC.

The rearrangement joins TRBV3-1 to TRBJ2-7; a possible D gene is TRBD2 (5 bases). This CDR3 has 16 amino acids. From germline, CDR1 is LGHDT and CDR2 YNNKEL (reference sequence). V was clipped by 1 base and J by 4 bases, with 17 bases between them. Here the CDR3 reads CASSQVRGRVGYEQYF. The DNA of the CDR3 is TGTGCCAGCAGCCAAGTCCGGGGTCGTGTTGGGTACGAGCAGTACTTC.

This clonotype has ten or more counts. The gene calls are TRBV2 and TRBJ2-2, with 10 bases fitting TRBD2. This CDR3 contains 16 residues. V trimming: 4 bases; J trimming: 4 bases; junction bases outside the gene matches: 6. The germline V gene has CDR1 SNHLY and CDR2 FYNNEI. The CDR3 DNA is TGTGCCAGCAGTGGAACAGGACTAGCGGCCACCGGGGAGCTGTTTTTT. This gives the protein CASSGTGLAATGELFF.

Many counts were recorded for this clonotype. V and J are TRBV6-4 and TRBJ2-5; TRBD1 or TRBD2 may be the D gene (5 bases each). The length of the CDR3 is 15 residues. Trimming stripped 0 bases from V and 1 base from J, with 9 bases between. The V gene's germline CDR1 is MRHNA and CDR2 SNTAGT. CDR3 residues: CASSDSGVGQETQYF. The DNA for the CDR3 is TGTGCCAGCAGTGACTCGGGGGTCGGCCAAGAGACCCAGTACTTC.

V gene TRBV28 combines with J gene TRBJ2-7; D not resolved. Trimming pared 7 bases from V and 9 bases from J, leaving 13 bases between. The CDR3 covers 11 residues. In germline, CDR1 is MDHEN, CDR2 SYDVKM. CDR3 residues: CASTAKAVQYF. CDR3 in DNA: TGTGCCAGCACCGCGAAAGCAGTGCAGTACTTC.

The chain joins TRBV16 to TRBJ1-2; D not resolved. The CDR3 has 21 amino acids. Germline values: CDR1 KGHSY, CDR2 FQNENV. V shed 2 bases and J shed 0 bases, with 28 bases lying between them. Written as DNA, the CDR3 is TGTGCCAGCAGCCAACTAATAGGATTTTCTACCGCGATCCTGGCTAACTATGGCTACACCTTC. This gives the protein CASSQLIGFSTAILANYGYTF.

This clonotype was counted ten times or more. The chain joins TRBV28 to TRBJ2-7; TRBD2 is a possible D gene (5 bases). The CDR3 contains 15 residues. Germline CDR1 MDHEN, CDR2 SYDVKM. V gave up 6 bases and J gave up 2 bases, with 17 bases separating them. The CDR3 DNA reads as TGTGCCAGCAGCCGGACGCTAGCCATTACCTACGAGCAGTACTTC. It is translated as CASSRTLAITYEQYF.

Ten or more counts support this clonotype. The chain links TRBV2 to TRBJ2-7, with D possibly matching TRBD1 (5 bases). V lost 8 bases to trimming and J lost 2 bases, with 16 bases between them. Germline CDR1 SNHLY, CDR2 FYNNEI. CDR3 length: 14 residues. CDR3: CASRKGRAAYEQYF. The CDR3, as DNA: TGTGCCAGCCGGAAAGGCAGGGCGGCCTACGAGCAGTACTTC.

This clonotype was counted many times. V is TRBV10-2 and J is TRBJ1-1; D remains unclear. The CDR3 length is 11 residues. V was trimmed by 6 bases and J by 6 bases, leaving 8 bases between them. Germline-derived CDR1 and CDR2 are WSHSY and SAAADI. CDR3 DNA: TGCGCCAGCAGAAGCGGGTCTGAAGCTTTCTTT. This gives the protein CASRSGSEAFF.